The clone carrying this T cell receptor beta chain turned up a few times. The data stem from a study of blood T cell repertoires in COVID-19. Across the whole study: The analysed material was cDNA or gDNA that came from T cells, B-cell-depleted T cells, or PBMCs.

Authors' data handling: The authors estimated nucleated cell counts from reference gene primer amplification. Libraries were prepared by immunoSEQ multiplex PCR; TCRdb keeps only in-frame clonotypes and omits some of them. V, J and clone size were drawn from that table, and D and trimming were deduced from the DNA. The data contain about 230,000 clones, about 91% of them singletons. Donors were grouped by their self-reported clinical history. The source of this sequence is a woman aged 40 to 55 with acute COVID-19. Input material: PBMCs or T cells enriched from blood (not recorded which).

CDR3 DNA sequence: TGTGCCAGCAGCCACGACGGGGGTTCCTACACCTTC. Its protein is CASSHDGGSYTF. V and J are TRBV6-2 or TRBV6-3 and TRBJ1-2, with D perhaps TRBD1 (5 bases). The V gene lost 6 bases and the J gene lost 10 bases, with 15 bases spanning the gap. The CDR3 length is 12 residues. CDR1 and CDR2 (germline): MNHEY, SVGEGT.